The 27 T cell receptor beta chains reported below all come from one sample, sequenced in a study of blood T cell repertoires in COVID-19. Produced via immunoSEQ multiplex PCR; TCRdb's table is partial and in-frame only. Counted here are under 200,000 clones, roughly nine tenths occurring once; the ten biggest clones make up approximately 4%. The sequenced sample was peripheral blood. All receptors come from a woman in her seventies with acute or convalescent COVID-19.

This clone was recorded once. The rearrangement joins TRBV14 to TRBJ1-2; weak D call: TRBD1 (6 bases). Germline V CDR1 and CDR2: SGHDN, FVKESK. The CDR3 extends over 14 amino acids. V was cut by 5 bases and J by 2 bases, with 12 bases left in between. The CDR3 coding sequence is TGTGCCAGCAGCTCGGGACACCAGAACTATGGCTACACCTTC. Translating gives CASSSGHQNYGYTF.

The rearrangement links TRBV6-5 to TRBJ1-2; 7 nucleotides align to TRBD1. CDR1 is MNHEY and CDR2 is SVGAGI in the germline V gene. The CDR3 contains 14 residues. The ends lost 6 bases at V and 0 bases at J; junction bases unmatched: 4. CDR3 bases: TGTGCCAGCAGACGGGACAGCGCTAACTATGGCTACACCTTC. Its translation: CASRRDSANYGYTF.

The rearrangement joins TRBV28 to TRBJ2-7; D perhaps matches TRBD1 (6 bases). The V end was cut by 4 bases, the J end by 4 bases, with 14 bases between. This CDR3 spans 14 amino acids. Germline V gene lookup returns CDR1 MDHEN and CDR2 SYDVKM. In nucleotides, the CDR3 is TGTGCCAGCAGTTCGGCAGGGGTGGGGTACGAGCAGTACTTC. This encodes CASSSAGVGYEQYF.

In its sample, this clone was seen once. The V and J genes are TRBV11-3 and TRBJ2-3; tentative D call: TRBD1 (6 bases). Trimming took off 1 base at V and 6 bases at J, with 14 bases between the two ends. The CDR3 has 15 amino acids. Germline V lookup: CDR1 SGHNT, CDR2 YENEEA. For the CDR3, the DNA is TGTGCCAGCAGCTTAGGGGGGACAAGATCCGATACGCAGTATTTT. It specifies CASSLGGTRSDTQYF.

The V gene is TRBV6-1, the J gene TRBJ1-4; 8 nucleotides agree with TRBD1. The germline V gene has CDR1 MNHNS and CDR2 SASEGT. The CDR3 extends over 16 amino acids. Germline trimming cut 2 bases from V and 5 bases from J; bases unmatched to any gene: 7. The CDR3 nucleotides read TGTGCCAGCAGTGAATTTTGGACAGGGACAAATGAAAAACTGTTTTTT. It is translated as CASSEFWTGTNEKLFF.

V gene TRBV5-1 combines with J gene TRBJ1-2; D perhaps matches TRBD1 (5 bases). The CDR3 consists of 13 residues. The germline gives CDR1 SGHRS, CDR2 YFSETQ. Trimming removed 4 bases at V and 6 bases at J, with 13 bases between. Written as DNA, the CDR3 is TGCGCCAGCAGCCGCGGGACTTTCGATGGCTACACCTTC. The encoded protein is CASSRGTFDGYTF.

The CDR3 bases are TGTGCCAGCAGCCTTCAGTCGCCCCCCGGCTACACCTTC. This codes for CASSLQSPPGYTF. V gene TRBV6-2 or TRBV6-3 combines with J gene TRBJ1-2; D unclear. Trimming removed 6 bases at V and 8 bases at J, with 16 bases between. The CDR3 totals 13 residues. Germline V lookup: CDR1 MNHEY, CDR2 SVGEGT.

The rearrangement joins TRBV4-2 to TRBJ1-2; 11 bases line up with TRBD1. Germline CDR1 LGHNA, CDR2 YNFKEQ. V shed 3 bases and J 8 bases; nucleotides not matched to a gene: 8. The CDR3 consists of 15 residues. DNA for the CDR3: TGTGCCAGCAGCCAGAATCCGGGACAGGGGGTGGGCTACACCTTC. Translating it yields CASSQNPGQGVGYTF.

This chain uses TRBV10-3 with TRBJ2-2, with 7 bases fitting TRBD1. The CDR3 contains 14 residues. The germline CDR1 and CDR2 sequences are ENHRY and SYGVKD. V shed 8 bases, J shed 2 bases, and the junction held 5 bases outside the gene matches. DNA of the CDR3: TGTGCCATCGGTTACAGGGGTAACACCGGGGAGCTGTTTTTT. Its translation is CAIGYRGNTGELFF.

The gene calls are TRBV28 and TRBJ1-2; TRBD1 is a possible D gene (6 bases). Per the germline V gene, CDR1 is MDHEN and CDR2 is SYDVKM. The CDR3 loop spans 16 amino acids. Deletions cut 4 bases from V and 3 bases from J, with 18 bases between. CDR3 sequence reads: CASSSITGFQYYGYTF. Written as DNA, the CDR3 is TGTGCCAGCAGTTCAATCACAGGGTTTCAATACTATGGCTACACCTTC.

The chain links TRBV5-4 to TRBJ2-2; 7 nucleotides agree with TRBD2. Per the germline V gene, CDR1 is SGHNT and CDR2 is YYREEE (reference sequence). The CDR3 sequence is 15 residues long. V shed 4 bases, J shed 1 base, and the junction held 4 bases outside the gene matches. CDR3 sequence (DNA): TGTGCCAGCAGCCCATCTAGCGGGAACACCGGGGAGCTGTTTTTT. Translated: CASSPSSGNTGELFF.

The chain uses TRBV5-1 and TRBJ1-1; tentative D call: TRBD1 (6 bases). V was trimmed by 6 bases and J by 0 bases, leaving 18 bases between them. The germline CDR1 and CDR2 sequences are SGHRS and YFSETQ. CDR3 length: 16 amino acids. The CDR3: CASTGGREEMNTEAFF. DNA of the CDR3: TGCGCCAGCACTGGGGGCAGGGAAGAGATGAACACTGAAGCTTTCTTT.

The chain links TRBV29-1 to TRBJ2-7; TRBD1 aligns across 9 bases. The CDR3 sequence is 12 residues long. CDR1 SQVTM and CDR2 ANQGSEA come from the germline V gene. Unmatched junction bases numbered 2, after V lost 6 bases and J lost 2 bases. CDR3 coding DNA: TGCAGCGTCGGGACAGGGCCCTACGAGCAGTACTTC. It translates to CSVGTGPYEQYF.

CDR3 sequence reads: CASSLAWTSGTDTQYF. As DNA, the CDR3 is TGTGCCAGCAGCTTAGCCTGGACTAGCGGCACAGATACGCAGTATTTT. The chain combines TRBV11-2 with TRBJ2-3, with 9 bases matching TRBD2. The V gene end was trimmed by 1 base and the J gene end by 1 base; junction bases not matched to a gene: 3. The CDR3 spans 16 residues. Germline V gene sequence: CDR1 SGHAT, CDR2 FQNNGV.

The chain employs TRBV18 and TRBJ1-5; D unclear. V lost 1 base and J 5 bases, leaving 6 bases between the germline ends. Germline V lookup: CDR1 KGHSH, CDR2 LQKENI. The CDR3 is made up of 13 amino acids. The CDR3 reads CASSPHLDQPQHF. In nucleotides, the CDR3 is TGTGCCAGCTCACCACACCTAGATCAGCCCCAGCATTTT.

This clone was detected only a few times. Germline and junction disagree at one end, which may indicate a read error. The chain recombines TRBV11-1 with TRBJ2-1; perhaps TRBD1 as D (7 bases). Looked up from germline, CDR1 is SGHAT and CDR2 is FQDESV (reference sequence). CDR3 size: 13 residues. CDR3 protein: CASSLARGHEQFF. The CDR3 DNA reads as TGTGCCAGCAGCCTAGCGAGGGGGCATGAGCAGTTCTTC.

The chain recombines TRBV30 with TRBJ2-1; 7 positions match TRBD2. This CDR3 contains 14 residues. Per germline, CDR1 GTSNPN and CDR2 SVGIG (reference sequence). The CDR3 loop is CALEESGKNNEQFF. Written as DNA, the CDR3 is TGTGCTCTGGAGGAGAGCGGGAAGAATAATGAGCAGTTCTTC.

The rearrangement links TRBV27 to TRBJ2-7; 11 bases map to TRBD2. Per germline, CDR1 MNHEY and CDR2 SMNVEV (reference sequence). There are 14 residues in the CDR3. Trimming took 8 bases from V and 7 from J; bases not matched to a gene: 10. CDR3: CASRVAGGPNEQYF. The DNA for the CDR3 is TGTGCCAGCCGAGTAGCGGGAGGGCCGAATGAGCAGTACTTC.

CDR3 bases: TGCGCCAGCAGCCAAGATTTAGTGGGGCGACAGTACTTC. Amino acids: CASSQDLVGRQYF. The V gene is TRBV4-1, the J gene TRBJ2-7; a possible D gene is TRBD1 (5 bases). Germline V lookup: CDR1 MGHRA, CDR2 YSYEKL. Trimming shortened V by 0 bases and J by 10 bases, and 13 bases separated the two germline ends. There are 13 residues in the CDR3.

The chain carries TRBV27 and TRBJ1-1, with D unresolved. The CDR3 totals 14 residues. Trimming left V 3 bases short and J 0 bases short, with 8 bases between. CDR1 and CDR2 from the germline V gene are MNHEY and SMNVEV (reference sequence). CDR3 residues: CASSFTDVNTEAFF. The CDR3, as DNA: TGTGCCAGCAGTTTTACAGACGTGAACACTGAAGCTTTCTTT.

V is TRBV7-2 and J is TRBJ2-1, with TRBD2 matching 14 bases. This CDR3 is 16 amino acids long. Germline V lookup: CDR1 SGHTA, CDR2 FQGNSA. V lost 5 bases to trimming and J lost 7 bases; unmatched junction nucleotides: 7. As DNA, the CDR3 is TGTGCCAGCAGCCCGAGACGGACTAGCGGGGGGAATGAGCAGTTCTTC. This sequence encodes CASSPRRTSGGNEQFF.

This chain's CDR3 is CASSVGVLASGGYTQYF. Written as DNA, the CDR3 is TGTGCCAGCAGCGTAGGTGTCCTGGCTAGCGGGGGATATACGCAGTATTTT. The chain links TRBV9 to TRBJ2-3, with 10 bases lining up with TRBD2. In germline, CDR1 is SGDLS, CDR2 YYNGEE. The CDR3 totals 17 residues. V shed 0 bases, J shed 7 bases, and the junction held 11 bases outside the gene matches.

V is TRBV29-1 and J is TRBJ1-5; possible D gene TRBD1, 5 bases. The CDR3 runs 13 residues. Between the trimmed V and J ends, which lost 4 bases and 3 bases, there was a span of 10 bases. Germline CDR1 is SQVTM and CDR2 is ANQGSEA. Here the CDR3 DNA reads TGCAGCGTTGGCCAGGGCGCCAATCAGCCCCAGCATTTT. This encodes CSVGQGANQPQHF. Combining the CDR3 with reference TRBV29-1 and TRBJ1-5 gives the whole variable domain SAVISQKPSRDICQRGTSLTIQCQVDSQVTMMFWYRQQPGQSLTLIATANQGSEATYESGFVIDKFPISRPNLTFSTLTVSNMSPEDSSIYLCSVGQGANQPQHFGDGTRLSIL.

The chain recombines TRBV11-2 with TRBJ2-1; 8 nucleotides match TRBD2. With V trimmed by 1 base and J by 7 bases, 6 bases remained unmatched. Germline lookup yields CDR1 SGHAT and CDR2 FQNNGV. CDR3 size: 15 residues. CDR3 nucleotides: TGTGCCAGCAGCTTAGTATCCGGGGGGGGAAATGAGCAGTTCTTC. It translates to CASSLVSGGGNEQFF. The variable domain in full, with the rest retrieved from reference TRBV11-2 and TRBJ2-1, is EAGVAQSPRYKIIEKRQSVAFWCNPISGHATLYWYQQILGQGPKLLIQFQNNGVVDDSQLPKDRFSAERLKGVDSTLKIQPAKLEDSAVYLCASSLVSGGGNEQFFGPGTRLTVL.

This sequence joins TRBV2 and TRBJ1-4; tentative D call: TRBD1 (6 bases). The germline V gene has CDR1 SNHLY and CDR2 FYNNEI. This CDR3 is 18 amino acids long. V was shortened by 8 bases and J by 2 bases, with 24 bases between the two germline ends. The CDR3 DNA follows: TGTGCCAGCCGACGGGGAAGGCAGGGGATTCTCACTAATGAAAAACTGTTTTTT. Residues: CASRRGRQGILTNEKLFF. The whole variable domain, filled in from reference TRBV2 and TRBJ1-4, reads EPEVTQTPSHQVTQMGQEVILRCVPISNHLYFYWYRQILGQKVEFLVSFYNNEISEKSEIFDDQFSVERPDGSNFTLKIRSTKLEDSAMYFCASRRGRQGILTNEKLFFGSGTQLSVL.

V gene TRBV6-1 combines with J gene TRBJ1-1; tentatively, D is TRBD1 (6 bases). The CDR3 sequence is 14 residues long. CDR1 MNHNS and CDR2 SASEGT come from the germline V gene. Between the trimmed V and J ends, which lost 3 bases and 5 bases, there was a span of 13 bases. The CDR3 nucleotides are TGTGCCAGCAGTGATTTGAGGGGGTGGACTGAAGCTTTCTTT. This translates into CASSDLRGWTEAFF.

Comments on this clone: An end of the junction does not agree with germline; a read error may underlie this. This sequence joins TRBV2 and TRBJ2-1, with 12 positions matching TRBD2. The CDR3 loop spans 14 amino acids. From germline, CDR1 is SNHLY and CDR2 FYNNEI. As DNA, the CDR3 is TGTGCCAGCAGGGAAGGACTAGCGGGATATGAGCAGTTCTTC. Translation gives CASREGLAGYEQFF.